This T cell receptor (beta chain) was retrieved from a study of blood T cells in healthy people across ages. PCR was performed a second time for roughly 7 to 11 cycles using a sample-barcoded 5' primer and a J-beta primer mix. One entry per CDR3 protein, called by TCRdb with MiXCR from the 5' RACE reads. The table lists 350,000 to 450,000 distinct CDR3 sequences, approximately 52% of them singletons, with 45% to 65% in the top ten. The J segment lost 5 bases and the V segment lost 2 bases, leaving 4 bases of the junction unmatched. The CDR3 has 14 residues. The germline gives CDR1 GTSNPN, CDR2 SVGIG (reference sequence). In its sample, this clonotype was seen a few times.

The sequence was collected from a man in his sixties in good health. The sample consisted of blood. V is TRBV30 and J is TRBJ1-2; 11 bases fit TRBD1. Here the CDR3 reads CAWSPGQGAYGYTF. Written as DNA, the CDR3 is TGTGCCTGGAGTCCCGGACAGGGGGCTTATGGCTACACCTTC. The entire variable domain, with the rest obtained from reference TRBV30 and TRBJ1-2, is as follows: SQTIHQWPATLVQPVGSPLSLECTVEGTSNPNLYWYRQAAGRGLQLLFYSVGIGQISSEVPQNLSASRPQDRQFILSSKKLLLSDSGFYLCAWSPGQGAYGYTFGSGTRLTVV.